These 5 T cell receptor beta chains share one sample of origin, sequenced in a study of shared clonotypes between healthy human individuals. As defined, naive CD8 cells were CD45RO-negative and positively selected for CCR7, with terminally differentiated effector memory CD45RA+ cells excluded. Method: immunoSEQ multiplex PCR; TCRdb's copy keeps in-frame clones and lacks some. The sample comprises hundreds of thousands of clones, about 92% of which are singletons, and 24% rests with the top ten. The sample comprised naive CD8+ T cells sorted from blood. The receptor source for this set is a man aged 30 to 39 in good health.

J is TRBJ2-3 and V is TRBV9, with D possibly being TRBD1 (6 bases). V was cut by 3 bases and J by 3 bases, with 20 bases left in between. Per the germline V gene, CDR1 is SGDLS and CDR2 is YYNGEE. This CDR3 spans 17 amino acids. The CDR3 loop reads CASSDELGQGKTDTQYF. CDR3 DNA sequence: TGTGCCAGCAGCGATGAGCTGGGTCAGGGGAAGACAGATACGCAGTATTTT.

V usage is TRBV29-1 and J usage is TRBJ2-7, with D possibly matching TRBD2 (5 bases). The CDR3 covers 13 residues. V dropped 3 bases and J dropped 4 bases, with 13 bases sitting between them. Germline CDR1 reads SQVTM; CDR2 reads ANQGSEA. CDR3 residues: CSVDGSGEYEQYF. DNA for the CDR3: TGCAGCGTTGATGGCAGCGGTGAATACGAGCAGTACTTC.

The chain carries TRBV27 and TRBJ2-3; 10 nucleotides agree with TRBD2. The V and J ends lost 3 bases and 2 bases, in that order; junction bases with no gene match: 8. CDR3 length equals 17 residues. From germline, CDR1 is MNHEY and CDR2 SMNVEV (reference sequence). The CDR3 here is CASSFLTSGYPTDTQYF. The CDR3 nucleotides are TGTGCCAGCAGTTTTCTGACTAGCGGGTATCCCACAGATACGCAGTATTTT.

CDR3 bases: TGTGCCAGCTCACTGGAGGGAGCCTACGAGCAGTACTTC. Translating it yields CASSLEGAYEQYF. This chain joins TRBV18 and TRBJ2-7; D is perhaps TRBD2 (6 bases). The V and J ends lost 4 bases and 2 bases respectively, with 9 bases between them. CDR3 length: 13 amino acids. Germline lookup yields CDR1 KGHSH and CDR2 LQKENI.

V usage is TRBV7-9 and J usage is TRBJ2-3, with 7 bases fitting TRBD2. Trimming took 2 bases from V and 0 from J; bases not matched to a gene: 5. Per germline, CDR1 SEHNR and CDR2 FQNEAQ (reference sequence). The CDR3 has 16 residues. Written as DNA, the CDR3 is TGTGCCAGCAGCTTATATGGCGGGGGTAGCACAGATACGCAGTATTTT. Amino acids: CASSLYGGGSTDTQYF.